A selection of T cell receptor beta chains follows, all from one sample in a study of beta chain features in type 1 diabetes. Using immunoSEQ multiplex PCR, the repertoire was profiled, and TCRdb retains in-frame clones only, with some absent. The data show 120,000 or so clones, roughly 17% seen once. Sequenced sample: central memory CD4+ T cells from blood. Receptors were obtained from a man in his late teens or twenties with type 1 diabetes. CDR3s include the opening cysteine and the closing phenylalanine or tryptophan. A D gene is named only where the DNA matches it firmly. Not every row has a clone size; where given, it reads once, few, many or a size class.

len: 12
d_gene: NA
j_gene: TRBJ2-7
abundance: few
v_gene: TRBV6-6
CDR3nt: TGTGCCAGCAGTCAATACAGGGCGGAGCAGTACTTC
CDR3aa: CASSQYRAEQYF

len: 12
d_gene: NA
j_gene: TRBJ2-7
abundance: NA
v_gene: TRBV28
CDR3nt: TGTGCCAGCAGTTTAGGGAATTACGAGCAGTACTTC
CDR3aa: CASSLGNYEQYF

len: 18
d_gene: TRBD2
j_gene: TRBJ2-1
abundance: many
v_gene: TRBV9
CDR3nt: TGTGCCAGCAGCTCGGGACTAGCGGGAGGGATCTCCTACAATGAGCAGTTCTTC
CDR3aa: CASSSGLAGGISYNEQFF

len: 13
d_gene: TRBD1
j_gene: TRBJ2-1
abundance: few
v_gene: TRBV2
CDR3nt: TGTGCCAGCAGTGAAGCGCCAGGACAGGGAGAGTTCTTC
CDR3aa: CASSEAPGQGEFF

len: 16
d_gene: NA
j_gene: TRBJ1-1
abundance: NA
v_gene: TRBV18
CDR3nt: TGTGCCAGCTCACAGGGTCAGCCCCTGATGAACACTGAAGCTTTCTTT
CDR3aa: CASSQGQPLMNTEAFF

len: 14
d_gene: TRBD1
j_gene: TRBJ1-6
abundance: few
v_gene: TRBV19
CDR3nt: TGTGCCAGTAGTATGGGACAGGGGACTTCACCCCTCCACTTT
CDR3aa: CASSMGQGTSPLHF

len: 15
d_gene: NA
j_gene: TRBJ2-7
abundance: NA
v_gene: TRBV11-2
CDR3nt: TGTGCCAGCAGCTTAGTATGGGGTGGGGGTTACGAGCAGTACTTC
CDR3aa: CASSLVWGGGYEQYF

len: 14
d_gene: NA
j_gene: TRBJ2-7
abundance: NA
v_gene: TRBV27
CDR3nt: TGTGCCAGCAGTTTATCCGACCCCCTGTGTGAGCAGTACTTC
CDR3aa: CASSLSDPLCEQYF

len: 14
d_gene: NA
j_gene: TRBJ2-4
abundance: many
v_gene: TRBV5-4
CDR3nt: TGTGCCAGCAGCTTGGGGCCCGGCGAAAACATTCAGTACTTC
CDR3aa: CASSLGPGENIQYF

len: 17
d_gene: TRBD1
j_gene: TRBJ2-3
abundance: few
v_gene: TRBV4-3
CDR3nt: TGCGCCAGCAGCCCACAACGCAGGGACAGGGGCACAGATACGCAGTATTTT
CDR3aa: CASSPQRRDRGTDTQYF

len: 14
d_gene: NA
j_gene: TRBJ2-5
abundance: few
v_gene: TRBV29-1
CDR3nt: TGCAGCGTTGAATCTAGGGGCAGGGAAGAGACCCAGTACTTC
CDR3aa: CSVESRGREETQYF

len: 13
d_gene: NA
j_gene: TRBJ1-5
abundance: few
v_gene: TRBV30
CDR3nt: TGTGCCTGGAGCAGTGATAGCAATCAGCCCCAGCATTTT
CDR3aa: CAWSSDSNQPQHF

len: 17
d_gene: TRBD1
j_gene: TRBJ2-3
abundance: NA
v_gene: TRBV7-2
CDR3nt: TGTGCCAGCAGCCCAAGACAGGGAGATTGGGGCACAGATACGCAGTATTTT
CDR3aa: CASSPRQGDWGTDTQYF

len: 17
d_gene: TRBD2
j_gene: TRBJ2-6
abundance: NA
v_gene: TRBV25-1
CDR3nt: TGTGCCAGCAGTGACCCGGGACTACACTCTGGGGCCAACGTCCTGACTTTC
CDR3aa: CASSDPGLHSGANVLTF

len: 13
d_gene: NA
j_gene: TRBJ2-5
abundance: NA
v_gene: TRBV5-1
CDR3nt: TGCGCCAGCAGCTTTAATAGTGACGAGACCCAGTACTTC
CDR3aa: CASSFNSDETQYF

len: 14
d_gene: NA
j_gene: TRBJ2-1
abundance: few
v_gene: TRBV18
CDR3nt: TGTGCCAGCTCACCGACAAAAGGATACAATGAGCAGTTCTTC
CDR3aa: CASSPTKGYNEQFF

len: 13
d_gene: NA
j_gene: TRBJ1-1
abundance: NA
v_gene: TRBV13
CDR3nt: TGTGCCAGCAGCTACAGGGATGCGGCTGAAGCTTTCTTT
CDR3aa: CASSYRDAAEAFF

len: 16
d_gene: TRBD2
j_gene: TRBJ2-7
abundance: few
v_gene: TRBV30
CDR3nt: TGTGCCTGGAGGGTATGGCGGGGGATATATTCCTACGAGCAGTACTTC
CDR3aa: CAWRVWRGIYSYEQYF

len: 12
d_gene: NA
j_gene: TRBJ2-7
abundance: NA
v_gene: TRBV7-9
CDR3nt: TGTGCCAGCAGCTTCGGGAATTACGAGCAGTACTTC
CDR3aa: CASSFGNYEQYF

len: 15
d_gene: NA
j_gene: TRBJ2-7
abundance: NA
v_gene: TRBV6-6
CDR3nt: TGTGCCAGCAGTTACGCAAAACAGTTCCGTAACGAGCAGTACTTC
CDR3aa: CASSYAKQFRNEQYF

len: 14
d_gene: TRBD1
j_gene: TRBJ2-7
abundance: NA
v_gene: TRBV2
CDR3nt: TGTGCCAGCAGAGCCGGGACAGGGGAATACGAGCAGTACTTC
CDR3aa: CASRAGTGEYEQYF

len: 15
d_gene: NA
j_gene: TRBJ1-2
abundance: few
v_gene: TRBV18
CDR3nt: TGTGCCAGCTCACCACCGGAAAGGGGTAACTATGGCTACACCTTC
CDR3aa: CASSPPERGNYGYTF

len: 14
d_gene: NA
j_gene: TRBJ1-3
abundance: NA
v_gene: TRBV29-1
CDR3nt: TGCAGCGTTAACGACGCTAACTCTGGAAACACCATATATTTT
CDR3aa: CSVNDANSGNTIYF

len: 17
d_gene: NA
j_gene: TRBJ1-6
abundance: NA
v_gene: TRBV7-2
CDR3nt: TGTGCCAGCAGCTTAATCCAGGGACGGGGATGGGCTTCACCCCTCCACTTT
CDR3aa: CASSLIQGRGWASPLHF

len: 14
d_gene: NA
j_gene: TRBJ1-3
abundance: NA
v_gene: TRBV7-9
CDR3nt: TGTGCCAGCAGGTCTACAGGGTCTGGAAACACCATATATTTT
CDR3aa: CASRSTGSGNTIYF

len: 15
d_gene: TRBD1
j_gene: TRBJ1-2
abundance: once
v_gene: TRBV12-5
CDR3nt: TGTGCTAGTGGTTTGGGACAGGGGGAGAGAAATGGCTACACCTTC
CDR3aa: CASGLGQGERNGYTF

len: 14
d_gene: TRBD1
j_gene: TRBJ2-7
abundance: many
v_gene: TRBV2
CDR3nt: TGTGCCAGCATCTGGACAGGAGAAGGTTACGAGCAGTACTTC
CDR3aa: CASIWTGEGYEQYF

len: 16
d_gene: NA
j_gene: TRBJ2-6
abundance: few
v_gene: TRBV6-5
CDR3nt: TGTGCCAGCAGTTACTCGATGGGAACTGGGGCCAACGTCCTGACTTTC
CDR3aa: CASSYSMGTGANVLTF